These T cell receptor beta chains were read from a single sample in a study of CD8+CD57+ T cells in acquired aplastic anemia. MiXCR, applied by TCRdb to the reads, yields one record per CDR3 protein. The sample carries some 180,000 distinct CDR3 sequences, roughly three fifths recorded once. Sequencing input: sorted CD4+, CD8+, or CD8+CD57+ T cells (not recorded which) from PBMCs. These receptor sequences come from a human donor with aplastic anemia. Both conserved end residues are part of each CDR3. Each record gives: D gene, clone size, J gene, V gene, CDR3 protein, CDR3 DNA. D genes are given only for firm matches. The size entry is marked missing in some rows and otherwise reads once, few, many or a size class.

D gene: TRBD1; clone size: few; J gene: TRBJ1-4; V gene: TRBV20-1; CDR3 protein: CSARLGGEKLFF; CDR3 DNA: TGCAGTGCTAGGTTAGGGGGCGAAAAACTGTTTTTT
D gene: TRBD1; clone size: few; J gene: TRBJ2-7; V gene: TRBV20-1; CDR3 protein: CSATRQGYEQYF; CDR3 DNA: TGCAGTGCTACAAGACAGGGGTACGAGCAGTACTTC
D gene: TRBD1; clone size: -; J gene: TRBJ1-6; V gene: TRBV9; CDR3 protein: CASSAGGNSPLHF; CDR3 DNA: TGTGCCAGCAGCGCAGGGGGCAATTCACCCCTCCACTTT
D gene: TRBD1; clone size: many; J gene: TRBJ1-1; V gene: TRBV10-3; CDR3 protein: CAISIRDRGPKVANTEAFF; CDR3 DNA: TGTGCCATCAGTATCCGGGACAGGGGGCCGAAGGTGGCGAACACTGAAGCTTTCTTT
D gene: TRBD2; clone size: -; J gene: TRBJ2-1; V gene: TRBV29-1; CDR3 protein: CSGDASGGAHNEQFF; CDR3 DNA: TGCAGCGGGGATGCTAGCGGGGGGGCTCACAATGAGCAGTTCTTC
D gene: TRBD1; clone size: -; J gene: TRBJ2-1; V gene: TRBV20-1; CDR3 protein: CSAQGQGGSNEQFF; CDR3 DNA: TGCAGTGCCCAGGGACAGGGAGGTTCCAATGAGCAGTTCTTC
D gene: -; clone size: many; J gene: TRBJ2-2; V gene: TRBV29-1; CDR3 protein: CSVVAEINTGELFF; CDR3 DNA: TGCAGCGTTGTGGCAGAGATAAACACCGGGGAGCTGTTTTTT
D gene: TRBD1; clone size: -; J gene: TRBJ1-5; V gene: TRBV12-3/TRBV12-4; CDR3 protein: CASSLAQGSQPQHF; CDR3 DNA: TGTGCCAGCAGTCTGGCACAGGGGAGTCAGCCCCAGCATTTT
D gene: -; clone size: -; J gene: TRBJ1-1; V gene: TRBV19; CDR3 protein: CASKGQGSEAFF; CDR3 DNA: TGTGCCAGTAAGGGGCAGGGCAGTGAAGCTTTCTTT
D gene: -; clone size: many; J gene: TRBJ1-5; V gene: TRBV4-1; CDR3 protein: CASSQAEGRGNQPQHF; CDR3 DNA: TGCGCCAGCAGCCAAGCAGAGGGTCGGGGCAATCAGCCCCAGCATTTT
D gene: TRBD1; clone size: -; J gene: TRBJ1-2; V gene: TRBV20-1; CDR3 protein: CSATGALYGYTF; CDR3 DNA: TGCAGTGCGACAGGGGCTTTGTATGGCTACACCTTC
D gene: -; clone size: -; J gene: TRBJ2-7; V gene: TRBV14; CDR3 protein: CASSRDRSGHEQYF; CDR3 DNA: TGTGCCAGCAGCCGAGACCGGTCTGGGCACGAGCAGTACTTC
D gene: TRBD1; clone size: -; J gene: TRBJ1-2; V gene: TRBV5-6; CDR3 protein: CASSLRQGLRSNYGYTF; CDR3 DNA: TGTGCCAGCAGCCTGCGACAGGGTTTAAGGAGTAACTATGGCTACACCTTC
D gene: -; clone size: many; J gene: TRBJ1-1; V gene: TRBV7-2; CDR3 protein: CASSLGVGTEAFF; CDR3 DNA: TGTGCCAGCAGTTTGGGTGTGGGGACTGAAGCTTTCTTT
D gene: -; clone size: few; J gene: TRBJ1-2; V gene: TRBV20-1; CDR3 protein: CSAELPTDYGYTF; CDR3 DNA: TGCAGTGCGGAGCTCCCGACGGACTATGGCTACACCTTC
D gene: TRBD1; clone size: -; J gene: TRBJ1-2; V gene: TRBV9; CDR3 protein: CASSPRPTGGYGYTF; CDR3 DNA: TGTGCCAGCAGCCCTCGACCGACAGGGGGCTATGGCTACACCTTC
D gene: TRBD1; clone size: once; J gene: TRBJ1-1; V gene: TRBV7-9; CDR3 protein: CASSPQGAKTEAFF; CDR3 DNA: TGTGCCAGCAGCCCCCAGGGGGCGAAGACTGAAGCTTTCTTT
D gene: -; clone size: -; J gene: TRBJ1-3; V gene: TRBV15; CDR3 protein: CATSRDTGNTIYF; CDR3 DNA: TGTGCCACCAGCAGAGATACTGGAAACACCATATATTTT
D gene: TRBD2; clone size: -; J gene: TRBJ2-7; V gene: TRBV7-8; CDR3 protein: CASSPAGRGEEQYF; CDR3 DNA: TGTGCCAGCAGCCCAGCGGGGCGGGGAGAGGAGCAGTACTTC
D gene: -; clone size: -; J gene: TRBJ2-3; V gene: TRBV20-1; CDR3 protein: CSASLGGTDTQYF; CDR3 DNA: TGCAGTGCTAGCCTGGGGGGCACAGATACGCAGTATTTT
D gene: -; clone size: -; J gene: TRBJ1-5; V gene: TRBV20-1; CDR3 protein: CSASLTGKGNQPQHF; CDR3 DNA: TGCAGTGCTAGTCTCACAGGGAAAGGCAATCAGCCCCAGCATTTT
D gene: -; clone size: -; J gene: TRBJ2-2; V gene: TRBV24-1; CDR3 protein: CATSEPSGYTGELFF; CDR3 DNA: TGTGCCACCAGTGAGCCCTCGGGGTACACCGGGGAGCTGTTTTTT